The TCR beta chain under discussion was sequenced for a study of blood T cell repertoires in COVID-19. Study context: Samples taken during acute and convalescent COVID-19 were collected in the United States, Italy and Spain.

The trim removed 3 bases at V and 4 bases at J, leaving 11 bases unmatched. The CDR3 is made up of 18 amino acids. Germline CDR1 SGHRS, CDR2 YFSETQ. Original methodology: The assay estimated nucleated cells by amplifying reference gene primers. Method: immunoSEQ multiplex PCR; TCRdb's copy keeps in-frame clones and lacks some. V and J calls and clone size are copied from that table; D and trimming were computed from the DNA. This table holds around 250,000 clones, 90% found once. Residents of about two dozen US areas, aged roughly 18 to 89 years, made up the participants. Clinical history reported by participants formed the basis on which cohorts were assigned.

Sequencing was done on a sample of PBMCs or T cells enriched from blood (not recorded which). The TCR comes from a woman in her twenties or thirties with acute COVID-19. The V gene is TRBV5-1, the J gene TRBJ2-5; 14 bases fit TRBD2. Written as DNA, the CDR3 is TGCGCCAGCAGCTCCAGACCTCCGGGACTAGCGGGAGCAGAGACCCAGTACTTC. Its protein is CASSSRPPGLAGAETQYF.